This TCR beta chain was found in a study of blood T cell repertoires in COVID-19. Study details: T cells, B-cell-depleted T cells, or PBMCs provided the cDNA or gDNA that served as material.

Authors' methods: The assay estimated nucleated cells by amplifying reference gene primers. Clones were sequenced by immunoSEQ multiplex PCR, and TCRdb holds only the in-frame ones, with some missing. Clonal size and the V and J genes are those of that table, whereas D and trimming came from the DNA. In the table there are over 45,000 clones, around nine tenths of which are singletons. With 0 bases clipped from V and 7 bases from J, the junction kept 12 bases outside the gene matches. CDR1 and CDR2 (germline): SGHRS, YFSETQ. The CDR3 contains 17 residues. The sequence came from an older woman with active COVID-19. The sequencing input was peripheral blood. The rearrangement links TRBV5-1 to TRBJ2-1, with 8 bases aligning to TRBD2. The CDR3 sequence: CASSLGWSSGAGNEQFF. The CDR3 nucleotides read TGCGCCAGCAGCTTGGGTTGGAGTAGCGGGGCAGGGAATGAGCAGTTCTTC.